A single sample gave rise to the 17 T cell receptor beta chains below, sequenced in a study of CD4 T cells in relation to SARS-CoV-2 and coronaviruses. The assay was immunoSEQ multiplex PCR, and TCRdb's table has in-frame clones only and misses some. Among some 40,000 clones, over 75% were seen once, and the ten largest hold around 20%. Which antigens these TCRs recognize remains unknown. Specimen: memory CD4+ T cells from PBMCs, cultured in vitro. Receptors were obtained from an adult with COVID-19.

This chain uses TRBV20-1 with TRBJ1-6, with 8 bases fitting TRBD1. The germline CDR1 and CDR2 sequences are DFQATT and SNEGSKA (reference sequence). CDR3 length: 21 residues. V lost 3 bases and J lost 1; bases outside the gene matches: 20. The CDR3 DNA reads as TGCAGTGCTAGTTTTTTCCATTTCCGGGACAGGAACAGGTCCTATAATTCACCCCTCCACTTT. As protein: CSASFFHFRDRNRSYNSPLHF.

This chain joins TRBV3-1 (or the pseudogene TRBV3-2) and TRBJ2-7, with 10 bases lining up with TRBD2. This CDR3 region has 15 residues. With 2 bases clipped from V and 5 bases from J, the junction kept 6 bases outside the gene matches. Germline V gene sequence: CDR1 LGHDT, CDR2 YNNKEL (reference sequence). CDR3 loop: CASSQSSGSSHEQYF. The CDR3 region has the DNA TGTGCCAGCAGCCAATCTAGCGGGAGTTCCCACGAGCAGTACTTC.

The chain combines TRBV3-1 (or the pseudogene TRBV3-2) with TRBJ2-1; D is uncertain. From germline, CDR1 is LGHDT and CDR2 YNNKEL (reference sequence). The CDR3 length is 15 residues. The V and J ends lost 1 base and 0 bases respectively, with 7 bases between them. CDR3: CASSQAGRSYNEQFF. CDR3 DNA sequence: TGTGCCAGCAGCCAAGCTGGACGCTCCTACAATGAGCAGTTCTTC.

The chain couples TRBV4-1 to TRBJ2-5; D possibly corresponds to TRBD2 (5 bases). Germline V gene data show CDR1 as MGHRA and CDR2 as YSYEKL. Trimming shortened V by 4 bases and J by 5 bases, and 11 bases separated the two germline ends. The CDR3 spans 13 residues. CDR3 sequence reads: CASSRGGLETQYF. The CDR3 DNA follows: TGCGCCAGCAGCCGAGGAGGTTTGGAGACCCAGTACTTC.

This rearrangement joins TRBV4-3 to TRBJ2-2; TRBD1 matches 10 bases. This CDR3 is built from 19 residues. The V gene's germline CDR1 is LGHNA and CDR2 YSLEER. The junction had 10 bases not matched to a gene; V was cut back by 1 base and J by 2 bases. CDR3 sequence: CASSQGPRGTGANTGELFF. CDR3 DNA: TGCGCCAGCAGCCAAGGGCCTCGTGGGACAGGGGCCAACACCGGGGAGCTGTTTTTT.

The rearrangement joins TRBV28 to TRBJ2-5, with D possibly being TRBD1 or TRBD2 (8 bases each). V lost 5 bases and J 5 bases, leaving 24 bases between the germline ends. The V gene's germline CDR1 is MDHEN and CDR2 SYDVKM. The CDR3 extends over 17 amino acids. CDR3 sequence reads: CASSRIFSGTGRETQYF. In DNA, the CDR3 is TGTGCCAGCAGTCGAATATTTAGCGGGACAGGTCGGGAGACCCAGTACTTC.

There are a few counts of this clone. J is TRBJ2-7 and V is TRBV18, with D tentatively TRBD2 (5 bases). The V and J ends lost 2 bases and 3 bases respectively, with 14 bases between them. The CDR3 has 15 residues. From germline, CDR1 is KGHSH and CDR2 LQKENI. The CDR3 DNA follows: TGTGCCAGCTCACCAGATACGCGGGCTGGCTACGAGCAGTACTTC. Translated, it gives CASSPDTRAGYEQYF.

The chain combines TRBV23-1 with TRBJ1-1, with unresolved D. TRBV23-1 is labeled an ORF, and its function is uncertain. The CDR3 runs to 11 residues. The V gene lost 3 bases and the J gene lost 4 bases, with 3 bases spanning the gap. In DNA form, the CDR3 reads TGCGCCAGCAGTCAGGGCACTGAAGCTTTCTTT. This translates into CASSQGTEAFF.

V is TRBV4-3 and J is TRBJ1-5; D gene ambiguous. The length of the CDR3 is 15 residues. Trimming cost V 1 base and J 4 bases, with 11 bases left between them. Germline assignment: CDR1 LGHNA and CDR2 YSLEER. The CDR3 bases are TGCGCCAGCAGCCAAGTCTGGTCCGCAAATCAGCCCCAGCATTTT. Encoded protein: CASSQVWSANQPQHF.

V gene TRBV7-2 combines with J gene TRBJ2-7, with TRBD1 matching over 7 bases. V dropped 5 bases and J dropped 3; count of bases not matched to a gene: 10. This CDR3 is built from 15 residues. Germline CDR1 and CDR2: SGHTA and FQGNSA. The CDR3 bases are TGTGCCAGCAGCCAACGGCAGGGGGTGGGCTACGAGCAGTACTTC. This sequence encodes CASSQRQGVGYEQYF.

The chain links TRBV18 to TRBJ2-5; 9 bases are a match to TRBD2. Losses at the gene ends were 4 bases for V and 2 bases for J; bases not matched to a gene: 2. This CDR3 has 14 amino acids. In germline, CDR1 is KGHSH, CDR2 LQKENI. The CDR3 reads CASSRTSEQETQYF. The CDR3 DNA follows: TGTGCCAGCTCACGGACTAGCGAGCAAGAGACCCAGTACTTC.

The gene calls are TRBV6-5 and TRBJ2-5; unclear D gene. This CDR3 is 13 amino acids long. The germline V gene has CDR1 MNHEY and CDR2 SVGAGI. V was clipped by 6 bases and J by 2 bases, with 10 bases between them. CDR3 nucleotides: TGTGCCAGCAGCCTAGGCTTACAAGAGACCCAGTACTTC. Encoded protein: CASSLGLQETQYF.

The V call is TRBV19, the J call TRBJ2-7, with 8 bases lining up with TRBD1. The CDR3 covers 14 residues. Losses at the gene ends were 5 bases for V and 3 bases for J; bases not matched to a gene: 6. Looked up from germline, CDR1 is LNHDA and CDR2 is SQIVND (reference sequence). The CDR3 protein is CASSAGQGGYEQYF. CDR3 sequence (DNA): TGTGCCAGTAGTGCAGGACAGGGTGGCTACGAGCAGTACTTC.

The rearrangement uses TRBV5-1 and TRBJ2-3; D remains unclear. With 3 bases removed from V and 2 bases from J, the gap between germline ends came to 7 bases. CDR3 size: 13 residues. Germline CDR1 reads SGHRS; CDR2 reads YFSETQ. The CDR3 region is CASSSDNTDTQYF. The CDR3 DNA is TGCGCCAGCAGCTCAGATAACACAGATACGCAGTATTTT.

The chain employs TRBV28 and TRBJ2-3, with TRBD2 identical over 10 bases. Per germline, CDR1 MDHEN and CDR2 SYDVKM. The ends lost 3 bases at V and 8 bases at J; junction bases unmatched: 5. This CDR3 is built from 14 residues. The CDR3 is CASSFGTSVVTQYF. In DNA form, the CDR3 reads TGTGCCAGCAGTTTCGGGACTAGCGTCGTTACGCAGTATTTT.

This clone has a handful of counts. V is TRBV5-4 and J is TRBJ2-1; a possible D gene is TRBD1 (6 bases). Germline V gene lookup returns CDR1 SGHNT and CDR2 YYREEE (reference sequence). Trimming shortened V by 3 bases and J by 0 bases, and 13 bases separated the two germline ends. There are 16 residues in the CDR3. The CDR3 nucleotides read TGTGCCAGCAGCTCCCGACCCAGGGGCTCCTACAATGAGCAGTTCTTC. It codes for CASSSRPRGSYNEQFF.

This clone has a single count. The chain is built from TRBV5-1 and TRBJ2-7, with a possible D match to TRBD2 (6 bases). Germline CDR1 SGHRS, CDR2 YFSETQ. V dropped 6 bases and J dropped 2 bases, with 15 bases sitting between them. The CDR3 totals 14 residues. The CDR3 loop reads CASMGDLATYEQYF. The CDR3 DNA reads TGCGCCAGCATGGGGGACTTAGCCACCTACGAGCAGTACTTC.